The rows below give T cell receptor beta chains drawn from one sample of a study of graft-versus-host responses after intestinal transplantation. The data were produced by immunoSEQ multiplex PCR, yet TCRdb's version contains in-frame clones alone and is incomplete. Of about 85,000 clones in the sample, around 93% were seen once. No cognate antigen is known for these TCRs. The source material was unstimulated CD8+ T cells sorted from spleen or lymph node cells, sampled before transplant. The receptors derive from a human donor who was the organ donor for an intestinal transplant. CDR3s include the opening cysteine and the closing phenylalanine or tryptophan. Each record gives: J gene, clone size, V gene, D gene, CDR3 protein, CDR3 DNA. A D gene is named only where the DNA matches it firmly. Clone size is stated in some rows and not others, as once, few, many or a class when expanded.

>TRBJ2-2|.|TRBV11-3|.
CASSPGTGELFF
TGTGCCAGCAGCCCTGGGACCGGGGAGCTGTTTTTT
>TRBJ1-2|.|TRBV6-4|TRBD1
CASSEDGTGYGYTF
TGTGCCAGCAGTGAGGACGGGACAGGCTATGGCTACACCTTC
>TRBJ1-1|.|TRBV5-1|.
CASSFPGNTEAFF
TGCGCCAGCAGCTTCCCGGGGAACACTGAAGCTTTCTTT
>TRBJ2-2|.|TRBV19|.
CASSSKQGLNTGELFF
TGTGCCAGTAGCTCAAAACAGGGATTGAACACCGGGGAGCTGTTTTTT
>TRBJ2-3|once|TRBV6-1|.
CASRTGDTQYF
TGTGCCAGCAGAACAGGGGATACGCAGTATTTT
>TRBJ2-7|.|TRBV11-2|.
CASSVLDRSPYEQYF
TGTGCCAGCAGCGTACTGGACAGAAGTCCCTACGAGCAGTACTTC
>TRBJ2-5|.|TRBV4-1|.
CASSQDIRDIRETQYF
TGCGCCAGCAGCCAAGATATCCGGGACATCAGAGAGACCCAGTACTTC
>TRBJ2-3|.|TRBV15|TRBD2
CATSRGSSGNTDTQYF
TGTGCCACCAGCAGAGGATCGAGCGGGAACACAGATACGCAGTATTTT
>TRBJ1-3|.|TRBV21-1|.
CASSKGGDTSGNTIYF
TGTGCCAGCAGCAAAGGGGGAGATACGTCCGGAAACACCATATATTTT
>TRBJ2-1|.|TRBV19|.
CASSLGANEQFF
TGTGCCAGTAGTCTCGGGGCCAATGAGCAGTTCTTC
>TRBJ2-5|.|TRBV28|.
CASSYGPRETQYF
TGTGCCAGCAGTTATGGTCCACGGGAGACCCAGTACTTC
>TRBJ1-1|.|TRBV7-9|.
CASSPPRGKGTEAFF
TGTGCCAGCAGCCCCCCCCGGGGCAAAGGGACTGAAGCTTTCTTT
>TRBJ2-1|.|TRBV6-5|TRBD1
CASDPGTGGDEQFF
TGTGCCAGCGACCCGGGGACAGGGGGCGATGAGCAGTTCTTC
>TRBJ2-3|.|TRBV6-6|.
CASSYGFGADTQYF
TGTGCCAGCAGTTACGGCTTCGGAGCAGATACGCAGTATTTT
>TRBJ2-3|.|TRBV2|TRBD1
CATRDRGPDTQYF
TGTGCCACCCGGGACAGGGGGCCAGATACGCAGTATTTT
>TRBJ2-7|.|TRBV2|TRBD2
CASREGLAGPYEQYF
TGTGCCAGCAGGGAGGGACTAGCGGGGCCCTACGAGCAGTACTTC
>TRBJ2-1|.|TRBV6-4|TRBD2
CASSDRAGAGEEQFF
TGTGCCAGCAGTGACCGAGCGGGGGCCGGAGAGGAGCAGTTCTTC
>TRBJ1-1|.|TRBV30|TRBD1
CAWIVGQGEENTEAFF
TGTGCCTGGATTGTGGGACAGGGCGAAGAGAACACTGAAGCTTTCTTT
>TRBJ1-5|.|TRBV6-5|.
CASSAPGNQPQHF
TGTGCCAGCAGTGCCCCGGGCAATCAGCCCCAGCATTTT
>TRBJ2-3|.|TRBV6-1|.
CASWTRSESTDTQYF
TGTGCCAGCTGGACGAGGTCAGAGTCCACAGATACGCAGTATTTT
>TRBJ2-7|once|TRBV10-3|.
CAISESSRGAGYEQYF
TGTGCCATCAGTGAGTCTTCTCGGGGGGCGGGGTACGAGCAGTACTTC
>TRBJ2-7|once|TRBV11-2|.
CASSFISYEQYF
TGTGCCAGCAGCTTTATTAGCTACGAGCAGTACTTC
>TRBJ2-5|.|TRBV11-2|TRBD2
CASSSGTSGARETQYF
TGTGCCAGCAGCAGTGGGACTAGCGGGGCCCGGGAGACCCAGTACTTC
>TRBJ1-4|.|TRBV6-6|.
CASSRGGSPFKKLFF
TGTGCCAGCAGCCGAGGAGGGAGCCCTTTCAAAAAACTGTTTTTT
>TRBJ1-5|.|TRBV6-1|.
CASSPARGQPQHF
TGTGCCAGCAGCCCCGCCAGGGGTCAGCCCCAGCATTTT
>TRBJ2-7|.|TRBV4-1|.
CASSQSDADEQYF
TGCGCCAGCAGCCAATCCGATGCGGACGAGCAGTACTTC
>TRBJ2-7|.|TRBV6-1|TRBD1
CASSSSTGGYEQYF
TGTGCCAGCAGTTCTAGCACAGGGGGTTACGAGCAGTACTTC
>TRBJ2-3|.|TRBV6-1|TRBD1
CAGSVETGGADTQYF
TGTGCCGGCAGTGTGGAGACAGGGGGCGCAGATACGCAGTATTTT
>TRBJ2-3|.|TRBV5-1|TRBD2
CASRVAGGDWATDTQYF
TGCGCCAGCAGAGTAGCGGGAGGGGATTGGGCCACAGATACGCAGTATTTT
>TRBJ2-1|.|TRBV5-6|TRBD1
CASSPGQGVNEQFF
TGTGCCAGCAGCCCAGGACAGGGCGTCAATGAGCAGTTCTTC
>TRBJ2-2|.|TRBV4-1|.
CASSQELPNTGELFF
TGCGCCAGCAGCCAAGAGCTGCCGAACACCGGGGAGCTGTTTTTT
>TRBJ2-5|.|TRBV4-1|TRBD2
CASSGLAGVGETQYF
TGCGCCAGCAGCGGGTTAGCGGGAGTCGGGGAGACCCAGTACTTC
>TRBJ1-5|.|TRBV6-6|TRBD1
CASSYGTANQPQHF
TGTGCCAGCAGTTACGGGACAGCTAATCAGCCCCAGCATTTT
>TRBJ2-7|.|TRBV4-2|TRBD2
CASSLSGGLSSYEQYF
TGTGCCAGCAGCCTATCGGGGGGGCTTAGCTCCTACGAGCAGTACTTC
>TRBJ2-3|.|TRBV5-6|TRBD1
CASSYPRDRSTDTQYF
TGTGCCAGCAGCTACCCCCGGGACAGAAGCACAGATACGCAGTATTTT
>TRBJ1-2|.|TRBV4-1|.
CASSQDTGPSNYGYTF
TGCGCCAGCAGCCAAGACACAGGGCCCTCTAACTATGGCTACACCTTC
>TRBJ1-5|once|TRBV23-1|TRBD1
CASTQNRGWEYNQPQHF
TGCGCCAGCACTCAAAACAGGGGTTGGGAGTACAATCAGCCCCAGCATTTT
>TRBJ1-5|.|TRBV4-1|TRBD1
CASSHPTRQGTGQPQHF
TGCGCCAGCAGCCACCCGACAAGACAGGGGACGGGTCAGCCCCAGCATTTT
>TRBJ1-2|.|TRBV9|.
CASSVSKNYGYTF
TGTGCCAGCAGCGTATCAAAGAACTATGGCTACACCTTC
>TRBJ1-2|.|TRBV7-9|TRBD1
CASSSKGTETPTNYGYTF
TGCGCCAGCAGCTCAAAAGGGACAGAGACACCTACTAACTATGGCTACACCTTC
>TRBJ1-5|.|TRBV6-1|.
CASSPGPLSNQPQHF
TGTGCCAGCAGCCCCGGGCCTCTTAGCAATCAGCCCCAGCATTTT